Below, 12 T cell receptor beta chains from the same sample are listed, as sequenced in a study of cytomegalovirus exposure and HLA in healthy donors (dated by TCRdb to the late 2010s). Libraries came from the immunoSEQ multiplex PCR assay. For the multiplex PCR, a mixture combining 60 forward primers for TCR Vbeta segments and 13 reverse primers for TCR Jbeta segments was used. As stored in TCRdb, this immuneACCESS dataset retains in-frame rearrangements with V and J assigned. A fraction of the clones does not appear; measured against another copy, unresolved V genes explain less than half of the discrepancy, and the remainder lacks a known reason. The sample contains 96,000 or so clones, about four fifths of them found a single time. The ten most abundant clones make up under 3% of the sample. The material sequenced was PBMCs. The receptors were sampled from a female donor in good health and CMV-seropositive.

The chain recombines TRBV30 with TRBJ2-2; D call uncertain. The CDR3 loop spans 15 amino acids. CDR1 is GTSNPN and CDR2 is SVGIG in the germline V gene (reference sequence). Between the trimmed V and J ends, which lost 0 bases and 0 bases, there was a span of 8 bases. The CDR3, as DNA: TGTGCCTGGAGTGTAAGCAGGACGAACACCGGGGAGCTGTTTTTT. Translating it yields CAWSVSRTNTGELFF.

The V call is TRBV5-6, the J call TRBJ2-3, with TRBD2 matching over 8 bases. Germline V gene data show CDR1 as SGHDT and CDR2 as YYEEEE. CDR3 length: 14 amino acids. The chain's CDR3 is CAGEVAGYTDTQYF. The CDR3 region has the DNA TGTGCAGGGGAGGTAGCGGGATACACAGATACGCAGTATTTT.

The rearrangement joins TRBV30 to TRBJ1-3; TRBD1 agrees at 8 bases. The CDR3 length is 13 residues. The germline CDR1 and CDR2 sequences are GTSNPN and SVGIG (reference sequence). V shed 5 bases and J 6 bases; nucleotides not matched to a gene: 6. CDR3 nucleotides: TGTGCCTGGCGGGACAGGACTCTAAACACCATATATTTT. This codes for CAWRDRTLNTIYF.

This clone was counted a single time. The gene calls are TRBV5-1 and TRBJ1-2; D possibly corresponds to TRBD1 (6 bases). Germline CDR1 SGHRS, CDR2 YFSETQ. CDR3 length: 14 residues. Trimming left V 3 bases short and J 2 bases short, with 11 bases between. The CDR3 region is CASSSGQPNYGYTF. The CDR3 DNA reads as TGCGCCAGCAGCTCAGGACAGCCAAACTATGGCTACACCTTC.

The rearrangement links TRBV7-2 to TRBJ2-5, with 8 bases lining up with TRBD1. Looked up from germline, CDR1 is SGHTA and CDR2 is FQGNSA. V was pared by 4 bases and J by 4 bases, with 5 bases of the junction left unmatched. CDR3 length equals 14 residues. The CDR3 loop is CASSSRTGLETQYF. CDR3 DNA sequence: TGTGCCAGCAGCTCTCGGACAGGGTTAGAGACCCAGTACTTC.

The chain combines TRBV7-2 with TRBJ2-5, with a tentative D call TRBD1 (6 bases). There are 13 residues in the CDR3. The V end lost 5 bases, the J end lost 6 bases, and 13 bases lay between the germline ends. The germline CDR1 and CDR2 sequences are SGHTA and FQGNSA. The DNA for the CDR3 is TGTGCCAGCAGCCGACAGGATCTCAAGACCCAGTACTTC. This encodes CASSRQDLKTQYF.

This clone was counted only a few times. V usage is TRBV5-1 and J usage is TRBJ2-3; 13 bases map to TRBD2. Germline V gives CDR1 SGHRS, CDR2 YFSETQ. The CDR3 extends over 19 amino acids. V trimming: 2 bases; J trimming: 4 bases; junction bases outside the gene matches: 13. For the CDR3, the DNA is TGCGCCAGCAGCTTCCAGCCGGCGGGACTAGCGGGATTGCCAGATACGCAGTATTTT. Its translation is CASSFQPAGLAGLPDTQYF.

This clone appeared a few times. The V and J genes are TRBV4-3 and TRBJ2-1; 7 nucleotides align to TRBD1. There are 15 residues in the CDR3. CDR1 and CDR2 from the germline V gene are LGHNA and YSLEER. The J segment lost 6 bases and the V segment lost 0 bases, leaving 5 bases of the junction unmatched. CDR3 coding DNA: TGCGCCAGCAGCCAAGAGGGGACAGAACTCAATGAGCAGTTCTTC. It codes for CASSQEGTELNEQFF.

The rearrangement joins TRBV30 to TRBJ1-2; 8 nucleotides align to TRBD1. Germline values: CDR1 GTSNPN, CDR2 SVGIG (reference sequence). The V and J ends lost 3 bases and 8 bases, in that order; junction bases with no gene match: 11. There are 14 residues in the CDR3. The CDR3 region is CAWSEEQGEGGYTF. DNA for the CDR3: TGTGCCTGGAGCGAGGAACAGGGGGAAGGAGGCTACACCTTC.

This rearrangement joins TRBV27 to TRBJ1-2; tentative D call: TRBD1 (5 bases). CDR3 length equals 12 residues. From germline, CDR1 is MNHEY and CDR2 SMNVEV (reference sequence). V shed 6 bases and J shed 8 bases, with 13 bases lying between them. CDR3 sequence reads: CASRRQGYGYTF. CDR3 coding DNA: TGTGCCAGCAGGAGGCAGGGCTACGGCTACACCTTC.

The chain has TRBV4-3 and TRBJ1-3; 7 bases fit TRBD1. V shed 0 bases and J 5 bases; nucleotides not matched to a gene: 13. This CDR3 comprises 18 residues. Germline V gene lookup returns CDR1 LGHNA and CDR2 YSLEER. The CDR3 sequence is CASSQDPPSQTGRNTIYF. In DNA form, the CDR3 reads TGCGCCAGCAGCCAAGATCCCCCTTCCCAGACAGGGCGAAACACCATATATTTT.

CDR3 bases: TGTGCCAGCAGTGAATGGACAACTTACGAGCAGTACTTC. Its protein is CASSEWTTYEQYF. V gene TRBV6-1 combines with J gene TRBJ2-5; perhaps TRBD1 as D (5 bases). The closer fit of TRBJ2-7 to the DNA end suggests the J call may be wrong. The CDR3 sequence is 13 residues long. The V gene's germline CDR1 is MNHNS and CDR2 SASEGT.